Sample share makes the clone carrying this TCR beta chain medium-sized. Its specificity is not known. Around 0.5 ug RNA was reverse transcribed with alpha and beta constant-region primers. Alpha and beta chain libraries were made separately by chain-specific third strand synthesis with multiplexing indices. TCRdb recomputed calls from the 5' RACE reads with MiXCR, one row per CDR3 protein. The repertoire holds around 7,100 distinct CDR3 sequences, over 8.5% seen once, with approximately 17% in the top ten. This sample stems from a study of HIV-infected patients and healthy controls. All unsorted peripheral T cells were captured because whole blood was used without fractionation. The germline CDR1 and CDR2 sequences are SGHVS and FQNEAQ. There are 18 residues in the CDR3. With V trimmed by 3 bases and J by 2 bases, 11 bases remained unmatched. Study results and limitations: The seeming recovery of the Gini index after therapy in HIV-infected patients vanished in size-matched data.

Sequenced here: blood, sampled before antiretroviral therapy. The J gene is TRBJ2-5, the V gene TRBV7-8; TRBD2 aligns across 11 bases. This clonotype was sampled from an adult with HIV infection. CDR3 nucleotide sequence: TGTGCCAGCAGCTTCCCGACTAGCGGGACCTTAGGGCAAGAGACCCAGTACTTC. Amino acid sequence: CASSFPTSGTLGQETQYF.